A single sample is the source of the 12 T cell receptor beta chains below, sequenced in a study of early T cells in non-severe SARS-CoV-2 infection. TCRdb redid the calling of the 5' RACE reads with MiXCR, one entry per CDR3 protein. Of around 61,000 distinct CDR3 sequences in the sample, roughly 13% were seen once. Sequencing used whole blood. Every receptor here comes from an adult who was a healthcare worker with PCR-confirmed SARS-CoV-2 infection or an uninfected control (not recorded which).

The chain links TRBV12-3 or TRBV12-4 to TRBJ2-7; 10 nucleotides agree with TRBD1. With V trimmed by 5 bases and J by 4 bases, 14 bases remained unmatched. The CDR3 loop spans 17 amino acids. This chain's CDR3 is CASSPSPPTGGWYEQYF. The CDR3, as DNA: TGTGCCAGCAGTCCTAGCCCCCCGACAGGGGGCTGGTACGAGCAGTACTTC.

This clonotype occurred a few times. The chain recombines TRBV7-2 with TRBJ2-7, with 7 bases matching TRBD2. CDR1 is SGHTA and CDR2 is FQGNSA in the germline V gene. Unmatched junction bases numbered 9, after V lost 5 bases and J lost 2 bases. The CDR3 runs to 15 residues. CDR3 sequence reads: CASSQRDPRTYEQYF. As DNA, the CDR3 is TGTGCCAGCAGCCAGCGGGACCCACGGACCTACGAGCAGTACTTC.

This clonotype occurred many times. The V call is TRBV6-5, the J call TRBJ1-2; tentative D call: TRBD1 (6 bases). Per germline, CDR1 MNHEY and CDR2 SVGAGI. V was trimmed by 6 bases and J by 4 bases, leaving 18 bases between them. This CDR3 has 15 amino acids. CDR3 amino acids: CASRRQGSPLYGYTF. CDR3 DNA sequence: TGTGCCAGCAGACGGCAGGGGTCTCCCCTCTATGGCTACACCTTC.

In its sample, this clonotype was seen many times. CDR3 DNA: TGTGCCAGCAGCTTAGTGGGCTCCTACAATGAGCAGTTCTTC. Protein product: CASSLVGSYNEQFF. The chain couples TRBV11-3 to TRBJ2-1; D gene unclear. V was pared by 1 base and J by 0 bases, with 4 bases between. Germline loops: CDR1 SGHNT, CDR2 YENEEA. This CDR3 has 14 residues.

The chain is built from TRBV29-1 and TRBJ1-5; 7 bases map to TRBD1. V shed 5 bases and J 3 bases; nucleotides not matched to a gene: 4. Germline V gene data show CDR1 as SQVTM and CDR2 as ANQGSEA. The CDR3 loop spans 13 amino acids. This CDR3 is CSVFDRDNQPQHF. The CDR3 coding sequence is TGCAGCGTTTTCGACAGGGACAATCAGCCCCAGCATTTT.

This clonotype was recorded many times. The genes are TRBV10-3 and TRBJ2-2; 8 nucleotides line up with TRBD1. The V gene end was trimmed by 2 bases and the J gene end by 0 bases; junction bases not matched to a gene: 2. The CDR3 loop spans 16 amino acids. The germline CDR1 and CDR2 sequences are ENHRY and SYGVKD. CDR3 amino acids: CAISEETGANTGELFF. For the CDR3, the DNA is TGTGCCATCAGTGAGGAGACAGGGGCGAACACCGGGGAGCTGTTTTTT.

The chain has TRBV29-1 and TRBJ2-1; D may correspond to TRBD1 or TRBD2 (6 bases each). Trimming removed 5 bases from V and 9 bases from J, with 23 bases in between. The CDR3 is 15 amino acids. Germline assignment: CDR1 SQVTM and CDR2 ANQGSEA. The CDR3 region has the DNA TGCAGCGTTCCCAGGGCGGGACAAATACAGGGTGAGCAGTTCTTC. It is translated as CSVPRAGQIQGEQFF.

This clonotype was seen repeatedly, ten times or more. V gene TRBV19 combines with J gene TRBJ2-3, with 10 bases that match TRBD2. Trimming cost V 5 bases and J 2 bases; bases outside gene matches: 7. CDR1 is LNHDA and CDR2 is SQIVND in the germline V gene (reference sequence). The CDR3 runs 16 residues. CDR3 sequence (DNA): TGTGCCAGTAGTTTCCTAACTAGCGGGATCACAGATACGCAGTATTTT. Encoded protein: CASSFLTSGITDTQYF.

The J gene is TRBJ1-5, the V gene TRBV19; D remains unclear. Germline values: CDR1 LNHDA, CDR2 SQIVND (reference sequence). The CDR3 runs 13 residues. With 7 bases removed from V and 9 bases from J, the gap between germline ends came to 16 bases. CDR3 sequence (DNA): TGTGCCAGTACCGCCAACCCCGAATTGCCCCAGCATTTT. Its translation is CASTANPELPQHF.

This clonotype occurred many times. This chain joins TRBV15 and TRBJ2-4; 10 bases map to TRBD2. The CDR3 is 17 amino acids. V shed 1 base, J shed 4 bases, and the junction held 7 bases outside the gene matches. Germline V gene data show CDR1 as LNHNV and CDR2 as YYDKDF (reference sequence). The CDR3 protein is CATSRVAGGPPKNIQYF. The CDR3 DNA is TGTGCCACCAGCAGAGTAGCGGGAGGCCCCCCAAAAAACATTCAGTACTTC.

This clonotype was counted ten times or more. The gene calls are TRBV29-1 and TRBJ2-7, with D possibly being TRBD2 (5 bases). CDR1 and CDR2 (germline): SQVTM, ANQGSEA. This CDR3 region has 13 residues. V was pared by 6 bases and J by 7 bases, with 19 bases between. The CDR3 loop reads CSVGRGAPGEQYF. The CDR3 region has the DNA TGCAGCGTAGGGAGAGGCGCACCGGGGGAGCAGTACTTC.

DNA for the CDR3: TGTGCCAGCAGCGTATCGGCAGGGGTCTACGAGCAGTACTTC. Translating gives CASSVSAGVYEQYF. The chain combines TRBV9 with TRBJ2-7; possibly TRBD1 for D (6 bases). CDR1 and CDR2 (germline): SGDLS, YYNGEE. This CDR3 has 14 amino acids. The germline V and J ends were trimmed by 1 base and 3 bases, with 11 bases remaining between them.